This TCR beta chain was recorded in a study of OX40 agonist ivuxolimab in advanced cancers. Study-wide context: The patients' treatment was ivuxolimab, an agonistic anti-OX40 (CD134) antibody. Two cutaneous melanoma patients and one hepatocellular carcinoma patient, three in all, had partial responses. Study-level results: Some patients without response likewise showed low normalized clonal expansion. Near-lowest levels of clonal expansion characterized partial responders at 0.1-3.0 mg/kg.

The repertoire was sequenced with immunoSEQ multiplex PCR; TCRdb's copy has only in-frame clones and lacks some. The sample shows about 66,000 clones, roughly 80% of them seen only once. This clone was observed a few times. Its specificity is not known. The V and J ends lost 4 bases and 1 base respectively, with 14 bases between them. This CDR3 region has 15 residues. Germline CDR1 and CDR2: SGHRS and YFSETQ. The clonotype was recovered from an adult with an advanced solid tumor such as melanoma, head and neck, liver or kidney cancer. Source: CD4+ or CD8+ T cells sorted from blood, taken in a trial of the OX40 agonist ivuxolimab. The gene calls are TRBV5-1 and TRBJ1-1; D is ambiguous. CDR3 residues: CASSPLNDENTEAFF. The CDR3 nucleotides read TGCGCCAGCAGCCCTCTAAACGACGAGAACACTGAAGCTTTCTTT. Looking up the rest from reference TRBV5-1 and TRBJ1-1 gives the full variable domain: KAGVTQTPRYLIKTRGQQVTLSCSPISGHRSVSWYQQTPGQGLQFLFEYFSETQRNKGNFPGRFSGRQFSNSRSEMNVSTLELGDSALYLCASSPLNDENTEAFFGQGTRLTVV.